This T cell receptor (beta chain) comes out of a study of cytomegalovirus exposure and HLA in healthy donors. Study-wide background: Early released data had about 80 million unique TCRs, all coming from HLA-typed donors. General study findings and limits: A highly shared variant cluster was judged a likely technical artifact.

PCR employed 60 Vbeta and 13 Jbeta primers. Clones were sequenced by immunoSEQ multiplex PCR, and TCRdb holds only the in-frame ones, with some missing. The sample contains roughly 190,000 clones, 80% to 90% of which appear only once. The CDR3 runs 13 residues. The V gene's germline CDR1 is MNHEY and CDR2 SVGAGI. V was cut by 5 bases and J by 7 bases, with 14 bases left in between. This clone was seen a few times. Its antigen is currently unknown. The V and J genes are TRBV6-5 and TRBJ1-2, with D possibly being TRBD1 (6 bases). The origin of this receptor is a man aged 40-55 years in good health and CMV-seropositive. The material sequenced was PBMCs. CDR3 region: CASSGGGGRGYTF. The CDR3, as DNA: TGTGCCAGCAGTGGCGGGGGGGGCCGTGGCTACACCTTC.